Given below is one T cell receptor beta chain in context. This entry is derived from a study of CD8 T cells in Susac syndrome. Random hexamers served to reverse transcribe about 0.45 to 1 ug RNA. TCRdb reprocessed the immunoSEQ multiplex PCR reads with MiXCR, giving one entry per CDR3 protein. The sample shows about 100,000 distinct CDR3 sequences, approximately 95% of them seen only once. The CDR3 length is 14 residues. Looked up from germline, CDR1 is MNHEY and CDR2 is SMNVEV (reference sequence). V lost 3 bases, J lost 6 bases, and 14 bases lay in between. The rearrangement joins TRBV27 to TRBJ1-2; D is possibly TRBD1 (6 bases). The sequencing input was CD8+ T cells from PBMCs. This clonotype was sampled from a human donor with Susac syndrome. The DNA for the CDR3 is TGTGCCAGCAGTTTTGGGGGGACACCTCATGGCTACACCTTC. Translation: CASSFGGTPHGYTF.